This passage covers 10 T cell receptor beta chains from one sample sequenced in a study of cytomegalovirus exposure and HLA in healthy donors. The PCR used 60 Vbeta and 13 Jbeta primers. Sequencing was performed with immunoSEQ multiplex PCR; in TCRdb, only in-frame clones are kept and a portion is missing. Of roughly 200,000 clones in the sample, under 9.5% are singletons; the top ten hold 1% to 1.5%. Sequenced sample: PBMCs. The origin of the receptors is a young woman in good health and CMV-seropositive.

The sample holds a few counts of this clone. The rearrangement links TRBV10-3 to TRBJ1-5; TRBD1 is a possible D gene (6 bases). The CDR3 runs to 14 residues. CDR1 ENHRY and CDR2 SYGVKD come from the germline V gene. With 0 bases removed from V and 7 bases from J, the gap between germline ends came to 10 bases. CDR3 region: CAISESIQGQPQHF. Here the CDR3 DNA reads TGTGCCATCAGTGAGTCGATACAGGGACAGCCCCAGCATTTT.

CDR3 nucleotides: TGTGCCAGCAGCTCCAATCCAGCGGGATTATACGAGCAGTACTTC. The encoded protein is CASSSNPAGLYEQYF. The genes are TRBV11-2 and TRBJ2-7; 7 nucleotides match TRBD2. The CDR3 loop spans 15 amino acids. Germline CDR1 SGHAT, CDR2 FQNNGV. V gave up 4 bases and J gave up 4 bases; unmatched junction bases: 10. The whole variable domain, filled in from reference TRBV11-2 and TRBJ2-7, reads EAGVAQSPRYKIIEKRQSVAFWCNPISGHATLYWYQQILGQGPKLLIQFQNNGVVDDSQLPKDRFSAERLKGVDSTLKIQPAKLEDSAVYLCASSSNPAGLYEQYFGPGTRLTVT.

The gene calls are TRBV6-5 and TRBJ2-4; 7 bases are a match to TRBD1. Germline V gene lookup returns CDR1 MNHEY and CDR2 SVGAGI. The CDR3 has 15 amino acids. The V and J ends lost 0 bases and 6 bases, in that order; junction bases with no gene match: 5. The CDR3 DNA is TGTGCCAGCAGTTACTCAATACAGGGGTTAAACATTCAGTACTTC. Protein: CASSYSIQGLNIQYF.

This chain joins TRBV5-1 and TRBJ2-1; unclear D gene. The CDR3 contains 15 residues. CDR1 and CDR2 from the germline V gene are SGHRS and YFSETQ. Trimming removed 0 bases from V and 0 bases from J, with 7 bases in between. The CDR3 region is CASSLAPGSYNEQFF. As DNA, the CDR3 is TGCGCCAGCAGCTTGGCACCCGGCTCCTACAATGAGCAGTTCTTC.

The DNA of the CDR3 is TGCGCCAGCAGCCTGGACAGGGGGGCCCCCAGCGTCCTGACTTTC. Translated: CASSLDRGAPSVLTF. The chain links TRBV4-1 to TRBJ2-6, with TRBD1 matching over 10 bases. This CDR3 is built from 15 residues. J was trimmed by 12 bases and V by 4 bases; bases with no gene match: 9. Germline loops: CDR1 MGHRA, CDR2 YSYEKL.

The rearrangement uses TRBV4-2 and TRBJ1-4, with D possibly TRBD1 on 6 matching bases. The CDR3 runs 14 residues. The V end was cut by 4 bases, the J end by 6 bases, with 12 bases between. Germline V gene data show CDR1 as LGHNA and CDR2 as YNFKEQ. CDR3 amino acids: CASSRWDTDEKLFF. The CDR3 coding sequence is TGTGCCAGCAGCCGATGGGACACCGATGAAAAACTGTTTTTT.

The CDR3 DNA is TGTGCCAGCAGCCCGGGACTAGCGCTCCACAATGAGCAGTTCTTC. As protein: CASSPGLALHNEQFF. This chain joins TRBV5-8 and TRBJ2-1, with 10 bases fitting TRBD2. CDR1 and CDR2 from the germline V gene are SGHTS and YDEGEE. J lost 5 bases, V lost 4 bases, and 6 bases had no gene match. The CDR3 consists of 15 residues.

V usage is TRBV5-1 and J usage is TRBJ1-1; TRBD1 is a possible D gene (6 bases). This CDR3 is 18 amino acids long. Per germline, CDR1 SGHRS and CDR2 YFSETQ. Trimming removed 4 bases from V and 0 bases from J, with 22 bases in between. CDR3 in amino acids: CASSVPKGEGSLNTEAFF. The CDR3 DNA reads TGCGCCAGCAGCGTACCCAAGGGGGAGGGTTCTTTGAACACTGAAGCTTTCTTT.

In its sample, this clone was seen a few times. The CDR3 loop reads CSIITAGFREQYF. DNA for the CDR3: TGCAGCATCATCACCGCGGGGTTTCGGGAGCAGTACTTC. This chain links TRBV29-1 with TRBJ2-7, with a weak D call TRBD2 (6 bases). The CDR3 sequence is 13 residues long. In germline, CDR1 is SQVTM, CDR2 ANQGSEA. The germline V and J ends were trimmed by 8 bases and 7 bases, with 21 bases remaining between them.

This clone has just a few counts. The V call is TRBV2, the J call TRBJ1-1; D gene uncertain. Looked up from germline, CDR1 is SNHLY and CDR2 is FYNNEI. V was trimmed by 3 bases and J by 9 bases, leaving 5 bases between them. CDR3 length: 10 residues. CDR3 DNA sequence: TGTGCCAGCAGTGACTACCAAGCTTTCTTT. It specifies CASSDYQAFF.